This paragraph covers one TCR beta chain sequence. Antigen specificity is unknown. In each case, RNA was isolated and then reverse transcribed into cDNA as the sequencing template. The protocol was immunoSEQ multiplex PCR, while the TCRdb copy is restricted to in-frame clones and leaves out a portion. The sample has roughly 110,000 clones; 50% to 75% are singletons. Treatment specified: oral pan-JAK inhibitor, 5-10 mg twice daily. Alopecia areata patients provided lesional scalp punch biopsies and peripheral blood, both collected for the study. PBMC-derived CD4+ and CD8+ T cells were sorted. This sample is drawn from a study of CD8+ T cells in alopecia areata. Study in general: The study gave treated patients oral tofacitinib at 5 to 10 mg twice daily.

Points from the study as a whole: Sequencing of scalp samples also captures resident alphabeta T cells of normal skin.

Germline V gives CDR1 SEHNR, CDR2 FQNEAQ (reference sequence). This CDR3 region has 14 residues. V lost 1 base to trimming and J lost 2 bases, with 8 bases between them. The sequences come from CD8+ T cells sorted from blood, collected at week 24, from a patient treated with tofacitinib. The TCR comes from a human donor with alopecia areata. V usage is TRBV7-9 and J usage is TRBJ2-5; no definite D call. The CDR3 loop reads CASSLVADQETQYF. The DNA for the CDR3 is TGTGCCAGCAGCTTAGTGGCAGATCAAGAGACCCAGTACTTC.